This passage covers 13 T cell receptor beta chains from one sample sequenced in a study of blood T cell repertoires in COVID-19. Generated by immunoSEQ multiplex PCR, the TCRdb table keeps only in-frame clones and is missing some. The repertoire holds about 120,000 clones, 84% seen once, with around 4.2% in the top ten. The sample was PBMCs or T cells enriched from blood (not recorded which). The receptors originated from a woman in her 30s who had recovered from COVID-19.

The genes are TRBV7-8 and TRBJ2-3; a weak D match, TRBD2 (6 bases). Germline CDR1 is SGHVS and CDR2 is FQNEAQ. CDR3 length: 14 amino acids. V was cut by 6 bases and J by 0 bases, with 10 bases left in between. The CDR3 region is CASRVSGSTDTQYF. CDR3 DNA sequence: TGTGCCAGCAGAGTTAGCGGAAGCACAGATACGCAGTATTTT.

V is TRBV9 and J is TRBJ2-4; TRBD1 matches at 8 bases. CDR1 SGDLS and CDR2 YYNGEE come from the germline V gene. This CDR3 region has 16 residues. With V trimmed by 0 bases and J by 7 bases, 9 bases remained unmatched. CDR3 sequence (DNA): TGTGCCAGCAGCGTAGAATCAACAGGGGGGTGGAACATTCAGTACTTC. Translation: CASSVESTGGWNIQYF.

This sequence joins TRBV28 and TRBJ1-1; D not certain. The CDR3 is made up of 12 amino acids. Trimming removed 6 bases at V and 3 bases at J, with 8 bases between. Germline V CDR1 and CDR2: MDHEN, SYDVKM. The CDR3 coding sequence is TGTGCCAGCAGCAAGAGGTACACTGAAGCTTTCTTT. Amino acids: CASSKRYTEAFF.

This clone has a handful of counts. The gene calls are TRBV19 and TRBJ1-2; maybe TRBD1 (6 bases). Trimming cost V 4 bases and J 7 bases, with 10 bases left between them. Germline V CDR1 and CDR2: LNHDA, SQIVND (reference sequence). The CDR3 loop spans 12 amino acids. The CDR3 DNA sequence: TGTGCCAGTAGTACGGGACACTCTGGCTACACCTTC. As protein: CASSTGHSGYTF.

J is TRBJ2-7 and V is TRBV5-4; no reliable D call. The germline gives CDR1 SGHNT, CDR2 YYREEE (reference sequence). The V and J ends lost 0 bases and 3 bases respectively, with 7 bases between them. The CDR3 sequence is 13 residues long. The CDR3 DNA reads TGTGCCAGCAGCTTGGTGGCTGACTACGAGCAGTACTTC. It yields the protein CASSLVADYEQYF.

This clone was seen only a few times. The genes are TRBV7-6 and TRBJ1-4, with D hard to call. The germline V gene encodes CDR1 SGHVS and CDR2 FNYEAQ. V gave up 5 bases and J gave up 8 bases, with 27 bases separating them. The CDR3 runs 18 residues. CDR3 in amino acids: CASSREIQISGPKEKLFF. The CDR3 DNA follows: TGTGCCAGCAGCCGAGAAATTCAAATCTCTGGGCCCAAAGAAAAACTGTTTTTT. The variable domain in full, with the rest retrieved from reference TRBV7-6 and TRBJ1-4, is GAGVSQSPRYKVTKRGQDVALRCDPISGHVSLYWYRQALGQGPEFLTYFNYEAQQDKSGLPNDRFSAERPEGSISTLTIQRTEQRDSAMYRCASSREIQISGPKEKLFFGSGTQLSVL.

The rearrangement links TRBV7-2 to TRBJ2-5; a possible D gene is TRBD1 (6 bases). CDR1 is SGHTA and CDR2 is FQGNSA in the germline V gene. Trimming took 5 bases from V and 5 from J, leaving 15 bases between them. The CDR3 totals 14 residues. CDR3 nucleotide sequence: TGTGCCAGCAGCCCTCAATTCGGACAGGAGACCCAGTACTTC. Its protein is CASSPQFGQETQYF.

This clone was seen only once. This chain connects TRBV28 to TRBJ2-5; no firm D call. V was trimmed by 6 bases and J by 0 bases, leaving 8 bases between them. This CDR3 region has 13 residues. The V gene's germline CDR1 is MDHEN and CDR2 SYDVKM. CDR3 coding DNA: TGTGCCAGCAGGTCCGGGTACCAAGAGACCCAGTACTTC. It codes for CASRSGYQETQYF. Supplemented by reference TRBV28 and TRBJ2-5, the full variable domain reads DVKVTQSSRYLVKRTGEKVFLECVQDMDHENMFWYRQDPGLGLRLIYFSYDVKMKEKGDIPEGYSVSREKKERFSLILESASTNQTSMYLCASRSGYQETQYFGPGTRLLVL.

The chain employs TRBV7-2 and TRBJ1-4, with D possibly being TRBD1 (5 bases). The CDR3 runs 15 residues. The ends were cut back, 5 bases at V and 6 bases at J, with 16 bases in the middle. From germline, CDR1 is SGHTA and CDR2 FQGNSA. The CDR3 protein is CASSVTGWGDEKLFF. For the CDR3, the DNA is TGTGCCAGCAGCGTTACAGGTTGGGGGGATGAAAAACTGTTTTTT.

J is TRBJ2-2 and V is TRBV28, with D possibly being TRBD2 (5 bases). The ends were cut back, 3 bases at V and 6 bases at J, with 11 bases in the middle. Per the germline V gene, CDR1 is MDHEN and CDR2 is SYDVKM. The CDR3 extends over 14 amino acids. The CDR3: CASSFTRSPGELFF. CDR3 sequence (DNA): TGTGCCAGCAGTTTTACTAGGAGTCCCGGGGAGCTGTTTTTT. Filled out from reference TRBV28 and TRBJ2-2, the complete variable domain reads DVKVTQSSRYLVKRTGEKVFLECVQDMDHENMFWYRQDPGLGLRLIYFSYDVKMKEKGDIPEGYSVSREKKERFSLILESASTNQTSMYLCASSFTRSPGELFFGEGSRLTVL.

The CDR3 loop is CASPGGSGANVLTF. The CDR3 coding sequence is TGTGCCAGCCCAGGGGGCTCGGGGGCCAACGTCCTGACTTTC. The rearrangement uses TRBV18 and TRBJ2-6; 8 bases are shared with TRBD1. The J segment lost 4 bases and the V segment lost 8 bases, leaving 4 bases of the junction unmatched. This CDR3 is 14 amino acids long. Germline CDR1 reads KGHSH; CDR2 reads LQKENI.

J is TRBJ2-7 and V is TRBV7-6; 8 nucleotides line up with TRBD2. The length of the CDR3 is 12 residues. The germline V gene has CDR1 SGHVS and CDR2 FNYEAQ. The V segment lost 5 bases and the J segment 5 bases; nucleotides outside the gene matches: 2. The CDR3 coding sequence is TGTGCCAGCAGCCAGCGGGGGAACGAGCAGTACTTC. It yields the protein CASSQRGNEQYF.

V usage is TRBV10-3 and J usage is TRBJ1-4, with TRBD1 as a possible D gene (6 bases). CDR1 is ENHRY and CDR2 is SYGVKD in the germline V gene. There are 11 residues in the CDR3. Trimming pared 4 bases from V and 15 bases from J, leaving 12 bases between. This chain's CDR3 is CAISGGEGVFF. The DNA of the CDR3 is TGTGCCATCAGTGGGGGTGAGGGGGTGTTTTTT.